This is a list of T cell receptor beta chains from one sample in a study of blood T cells in healthy people across ages. TCRdb reprocessed the 5' RACE reads with MiXCR, giving one entry per CDR3 protein. This table holds 1.8 million or so distinct CDR3 sequences, more than 35% found once. Material: blood. These receptors were collected from a human donor in good health. Each CDR3 is given with its conserved first and last residue. Fields, in order: clone size, J gene, D gene, V gene, CDR3 DNA, CDR3 protein. D genes are given only for firm matches. Clone size is not always given. Where it is, it says once, few, many or a class for expanded clones.

clone_size: few; j_call: TRBJ1-6; d_call: .; v_call: TRBV7-2; cdr3_nt: TGTGCCAGCAGCTTAGATCCCTCCTATAATTCACCCCTCCACTTT; cdr3_aa: CASSLDPSYNSPLHF
clone_size: few; j_call: TRBJ1-2; d_call: TRBD1; v_call: TRBV20-1; cdr3_nt: TGCAGTGCTGAGAGGGACAGTAACTATGACTACACCTTC; cdr3_aa: CSAERDSNYDYTF
clone_size: few; j_call: TRBJ2-1; d_call: .; v_call: TRBV14; cdr3_nt: TGTGCCAGCAGCCAGCAGCTGGGGGTGCGGAGCCACAATGAGCAGTTCTTC; cdr3_aa: CASSQQLGVRSHNEQFF
clone_size: .; j_call: TRBJ2-7; d_call: TRBD1; v_call: TRBV29-1; cdr3_nt: TGCAGCGTAACCACGGGACAGTCCTACGAGCAGTACTTC; cdr3_aa: CSVTTGQSYEQYF
clone_size: many; j_call: TRBJ2-4; d_call: .; v_call: TRBV7-2; cdr3_nt: TGTGCCAGCAGCCGGGGCCAAGTGAGTTGGGACATTCAGTACTTC; cdr3_aa: CASSRGQVSWDIQYF
clone_size: few; j_call: TRBJ1-4; d_call: .; v_call: TRBV12-3/TRBV12-4; cdr3_nt: TGTGCCAGCAGTTTCACCCTGGAAGAAAAACTGTTTTTT; cdr3_aa: CASSFTLEEKLFF
clone_size: few; j_call: TRBJ1-2; d_call: .; v_call: TRBV12-3/TRBV12-4; cdr3_nt: TGTGCCAGCACCATCGCATCGGGGGGGTTTGGCTACACCTTC; cdr3_aa: CASTIASGGFGYTF
clone_size: .; j_call: TRBJ2-7; d_call: .; v_call: TRBV25-1; cdr3_nt: TGTGCCAGCAGTGATCTCTATGGGGGGAGCGACTACGAGCAGTACTTC; cdr3_aa: CASSDLYGGSDYEQYF
clone_size: few; j_call: TRBJ1-5; d_call: .; v_call: TRBV20-1; cdr3_nt: TGCAGTGCTAAGGGGTGGACACTCAATCAGCCCCAGCATTTT; cdr3_aa: CSAKGWTLNQPQHF
clone_size: .; j_call: TRBJ2-1; d_call: .; v_call: TRBV20-1; cdr3_nt: TGCAGTGCTAGAGATCGCCTTGTACCCTACAATGAGCAGTTCTTC; cdr3_aa: CSARDRLVPYNEQFF
clone_size: few; j_call: TRBJ2-5; d_call: .; v_call: TRBV29-1; cdr3_nt: TGCAGCGTTTCCTCGTACATAGACCAAGAGACCCAGTACTTC; cdr3_aa: CSVSSYIDQETQYF
clone_size: once; j_call: TRBJ1-2; d_call: .; v_call: TRBV29-1; cdr3_nt: .; cdr3_aa: CSAQMGGGNEQFFGPDNYGYTF
clone_size: .; j_call: TRBJ2-1; d_call: .; v_call: TRBV20-1; cdr3_nt: TGCAGTGCTTTCCCCCGGTTGTCCAGTTTGGCCTACGTGGTTATGCTCAATGAGCAGTTCTTC; cdr3_aa: CSAFPRLSSLAYVVMLNEQFF
clone_size: few; j_call: TRBJ2-4; d_call: .; v_call: TRBV7-9; cdr3_nt: TGTGCCAGCAGCTCCAATAACATGGGTCGCATTCAGTACTTC; cdr3_aa: CASSSNNMGRIQYF
clone_size: .; j_call: TRBJ1-5; d_call: .; v_call: TRBV7-2; cdr3_nt: TGTGCCAGCGCACCGACCTATACCAATCAGCCCCAGCATTTT; cdr3_aa: CASAPTYTNQPQHF
clone_size: .; j_call: TRBJ1-3; d_call: .; v_call: TRBV6-5; cdr3_nt: TGTGCCAGCAGTACAGGGTACGGAAACACCATATATTTT; cdr3_aa: CASSTGYGNTIYF
clone_size: .; j_call: TRBJ1-2; d_call: TRBD1; v_call: TRBV4-3; cdr3_nt: TGCGCCAGCAGCCAAGACCTGACAGGGGTGGATGGCTACACCTTC; cdr3_aa: CASSQDLTGVDGYTF
clone_size: .; j_call: TRBJ2-7; d_call: .; v_call: TRBV5-1; cdr3_nt: TGCGCCAGCAGCTTGGGGACGACAACCGAGCAGTACTTC; cdr3_aa: CASSLGTTTEQYF
clone_size: .; j_call: TRBJ1-1; d_call: .; v_call: TRBV5-4; cdr3_nt: TGTGCCAGCAGGGGTGGGACAAGGAGGAACACTGAAGCTTTCTTT; cdr3_aa: CASRGGTRRNTEAFF
clone_size: .; j_call: TRBJ2-7; d_call: TRBD1; v_call: TRBV10-3; cdr3_nt: TGTGCCATCAGCTTCGGGGACAGGACAACCTACGAGCAGTACTTC; cdr3_aa: CAISFGDRTTYEQYF
clone_size: .; j_call: TRBJ2-7; d_call: .; v_call: TRBV2; cdr3_nt: TGTGCCAGCATTGGGACTACATTGACAGGTTCCTACGAACAGTACTTC; cdr3_aa: CASIGTTLTGSYEQYF
clone_size: .; j_call: TRBJ1-4; d_call: .; v_call: TRBV9; cdr3_nt: TGTGCCAGCAGCGGAAGGGGGTTCACTAATGAAAAACTGTTTTTT; cdr3_aa: CASSGRGFTNEKLFF
clone_size: .; j_call: TRBJ2-1; d_call: TRBD2; v_call: TRBV3-1; cdr3_nt: TGTGCCAGCAGCCAAGTAGCGGGGAGGGGCAATGAGCAGTTCTTC; cdr3_aa: CASSQVAGRGNEQFF
clone_size: few; j_call: TRBJ1-6; d_call: .; v_call: TRBV18; cdr3_nt: TGTGCCAGCTCACCACCCTGGGGCTCCTATAATTCACCCCTCCACTTT; cdr3_aa: CASSPPWGSYNSPLHF
clone_size: .; j_call: TRBJ1-2; d_call: TRBD1; v_call: TRBV5-5; cdr3_nt: TGTGCCAGCAGCTTGTGGGACAGGGGGCGTCATGGCTACACCTTC; cdr3_aa: CASSLWDRGRHGYTF
clone_size: .; j_call: TRBJ2-5; d_call: .; v_call: TRBV10-3; cdr3_nt: TGTGCCATCACTCCATCGTGGGACCAAGAGACCCAGTACTTC; cdr3_aa: CAITPSWDQETQYF
clone_size: few; j_call: TRBJ2-1; d_call: TRBD2; v_call: TRBV4-1; cdr3_nt: TGCGCCAGCAGCCAAGATGGTAGCGGGGGGGCCGATGAGCAGTTCTTC; cdr3_aa: CASSQDGSGGADEQFF